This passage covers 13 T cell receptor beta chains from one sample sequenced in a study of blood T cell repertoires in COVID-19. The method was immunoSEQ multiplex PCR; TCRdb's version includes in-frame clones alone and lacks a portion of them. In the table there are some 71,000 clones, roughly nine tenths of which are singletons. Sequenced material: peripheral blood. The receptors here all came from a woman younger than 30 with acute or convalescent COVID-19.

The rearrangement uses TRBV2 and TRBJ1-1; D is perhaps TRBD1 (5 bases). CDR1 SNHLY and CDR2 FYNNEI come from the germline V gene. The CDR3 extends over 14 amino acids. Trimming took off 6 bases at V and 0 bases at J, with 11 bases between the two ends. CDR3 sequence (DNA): TGTGCCAGCAGGGGGCAGAACATGAACACTGAAGCTTTCTTT. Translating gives CASRGQNMNTEAFF.

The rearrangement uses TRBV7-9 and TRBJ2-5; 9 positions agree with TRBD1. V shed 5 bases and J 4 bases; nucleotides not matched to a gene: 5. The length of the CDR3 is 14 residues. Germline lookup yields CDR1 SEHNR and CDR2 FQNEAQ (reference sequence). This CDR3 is CASSAWTGVETQYF. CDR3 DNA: TGTGCCAGCAGCGCCTGGACAGGGGTAGAGACCCAGTACTTC.

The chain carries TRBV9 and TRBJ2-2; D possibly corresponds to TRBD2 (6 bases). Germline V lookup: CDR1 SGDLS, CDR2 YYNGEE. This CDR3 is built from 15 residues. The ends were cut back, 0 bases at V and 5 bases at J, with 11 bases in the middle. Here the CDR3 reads CASSVGSGATGELFF. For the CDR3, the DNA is TGTGCCAGCAGCGTAGGGTCGGGAGCGACCGGGGAGCTGTTTTTT.

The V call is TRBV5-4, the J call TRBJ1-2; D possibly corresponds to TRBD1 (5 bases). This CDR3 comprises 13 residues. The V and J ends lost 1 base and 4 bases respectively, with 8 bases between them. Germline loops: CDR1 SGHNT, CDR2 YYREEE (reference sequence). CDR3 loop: CASSLQGLYGYTF. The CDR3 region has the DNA TGTGCCAGCAGCTTGCAGGGCCTCTATGGCTACACCTTC.

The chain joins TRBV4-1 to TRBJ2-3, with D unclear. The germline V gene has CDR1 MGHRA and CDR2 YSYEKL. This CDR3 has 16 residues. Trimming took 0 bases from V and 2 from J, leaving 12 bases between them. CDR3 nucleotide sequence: TGCGCCAGCAGCCAAGATGTATCGGTTTACACAGATACGCAGTATTTT. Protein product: CASSQDVSVYTDTQYF.

CDR3: CASSDWRGGTNEKLFF. The CDR3, as DNA: TGTGCCAGTAGTGATTGGCGTGGGGGGACTAATGAAAAACTGTTTTTT. The chain carries TRBV19 and TRBJ1-4; D is possibly TRBD1 (5 bases). The V end lost 5 bases, the J end lost 2 bases, and 15 bases lay between the germline ends. CDR3 length equals 16 residues. Germline V gene lookup returns CDR1 LNHDA and CDR2 SQIVND (reference sequence).

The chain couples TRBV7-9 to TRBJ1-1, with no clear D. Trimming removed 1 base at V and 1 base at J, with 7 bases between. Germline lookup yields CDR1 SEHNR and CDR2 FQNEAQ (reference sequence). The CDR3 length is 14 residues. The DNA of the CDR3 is TGTGCCAGCAGCTTAGGCGGGAGGAACACTGAAGCTTTCTTT. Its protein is CASSLGGRNTEAFF.

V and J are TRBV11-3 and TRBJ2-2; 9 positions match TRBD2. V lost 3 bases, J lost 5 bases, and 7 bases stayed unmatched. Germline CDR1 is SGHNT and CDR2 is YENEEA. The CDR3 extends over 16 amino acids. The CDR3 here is CASSFSAGGRTGELFF. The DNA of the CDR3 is TGTGCCAGCAGCTTCTCAGCGGGAGGTCGGACCGGGGAGCTGTTTTTT.

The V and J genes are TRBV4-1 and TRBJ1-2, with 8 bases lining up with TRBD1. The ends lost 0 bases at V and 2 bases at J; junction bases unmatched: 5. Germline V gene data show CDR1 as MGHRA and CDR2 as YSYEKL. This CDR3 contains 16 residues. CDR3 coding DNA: TGCGCCAGCAGCCAAGAGCCCCGACAGGGGAACTATGGCTACACCTTC. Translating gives CASSQEPRQGNYGYTF.

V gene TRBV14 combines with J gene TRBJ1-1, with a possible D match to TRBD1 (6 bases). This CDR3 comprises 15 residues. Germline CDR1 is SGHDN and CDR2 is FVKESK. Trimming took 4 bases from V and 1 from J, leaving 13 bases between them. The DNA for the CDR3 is TGTGCCAGCAGCCCCCCGGGACACGAGAACACTGAAGCTTTCTTT. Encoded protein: CASSPPGHENTEAFF.

The CDR3 DNA is TGTGCCAGTAGTACCAATAGCGGGGGGCGGGCGGATGAGCAGTTCTTC. Translating gives CASSTNSGGRADEQFF. The genes are TRBV19 and TRBJ2-1; TRBD2 matches at 10 bases. There are 16 residues in the CDR3. V gave up 4 bases and J gave up 8 bases; unmatched junction bases: 11. Germline CDR1 reads LNHDA; CDR2 reads SQIVND (reference sequence).

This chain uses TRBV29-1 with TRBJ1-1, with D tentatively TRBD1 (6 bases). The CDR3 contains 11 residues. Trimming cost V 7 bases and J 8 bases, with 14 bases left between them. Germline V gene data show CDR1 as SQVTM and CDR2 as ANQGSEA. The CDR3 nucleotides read TGCAGCGCGAAATCCGGGACAGAAGCTTTCTTT. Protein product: CSAKSGTEAFF.

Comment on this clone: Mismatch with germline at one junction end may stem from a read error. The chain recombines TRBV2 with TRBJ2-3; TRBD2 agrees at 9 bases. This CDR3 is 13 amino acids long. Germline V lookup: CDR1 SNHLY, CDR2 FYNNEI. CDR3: CASPGTSIDTQYF. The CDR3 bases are TGTGCCAGCCCGGGGACTAGCATAGATACGCAGTATTTT.